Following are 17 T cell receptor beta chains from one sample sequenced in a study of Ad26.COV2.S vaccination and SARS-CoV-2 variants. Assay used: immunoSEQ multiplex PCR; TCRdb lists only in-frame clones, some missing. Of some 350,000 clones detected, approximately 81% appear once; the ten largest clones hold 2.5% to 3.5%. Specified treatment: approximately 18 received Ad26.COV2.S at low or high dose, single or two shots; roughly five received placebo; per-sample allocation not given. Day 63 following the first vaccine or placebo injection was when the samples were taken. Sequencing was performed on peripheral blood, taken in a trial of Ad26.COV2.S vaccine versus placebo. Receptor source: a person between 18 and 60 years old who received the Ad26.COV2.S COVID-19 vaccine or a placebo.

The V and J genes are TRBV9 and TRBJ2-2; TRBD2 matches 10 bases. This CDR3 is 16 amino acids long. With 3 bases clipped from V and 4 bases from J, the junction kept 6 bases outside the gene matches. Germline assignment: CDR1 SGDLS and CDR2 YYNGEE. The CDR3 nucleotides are TGTGCCAGCAGCGCCCAGCGGGGGGGCGGCACCGGGGAGCTGTTTTTT. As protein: CASSAQRGGGTGELFF.

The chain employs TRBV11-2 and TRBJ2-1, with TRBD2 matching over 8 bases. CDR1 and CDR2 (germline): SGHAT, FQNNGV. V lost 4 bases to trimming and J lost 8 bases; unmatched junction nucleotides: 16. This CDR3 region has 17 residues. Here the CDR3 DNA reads TGTGCCAGCAGCTCCCCTCCCCAGCGGGAGAGGCTCGATGAGCAGTTCTTC. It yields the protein CASSSPPQRERLDEQFF.

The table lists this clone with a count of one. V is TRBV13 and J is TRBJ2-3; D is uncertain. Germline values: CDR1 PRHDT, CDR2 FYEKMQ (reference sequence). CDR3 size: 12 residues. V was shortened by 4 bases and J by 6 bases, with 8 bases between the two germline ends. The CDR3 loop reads CASSSLGDTQYF. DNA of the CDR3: TGTGCCAGCAGCTCCCTGGGGGATACGCAGTATTTT.

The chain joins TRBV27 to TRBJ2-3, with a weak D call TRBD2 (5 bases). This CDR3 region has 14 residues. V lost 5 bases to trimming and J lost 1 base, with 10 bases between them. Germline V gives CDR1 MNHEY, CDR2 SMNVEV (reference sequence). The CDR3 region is CASSTHGGTDTQYF. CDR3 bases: TGTGCCAGCAGTACCCACGGGGGCACAGATACGCAGTATTTT.

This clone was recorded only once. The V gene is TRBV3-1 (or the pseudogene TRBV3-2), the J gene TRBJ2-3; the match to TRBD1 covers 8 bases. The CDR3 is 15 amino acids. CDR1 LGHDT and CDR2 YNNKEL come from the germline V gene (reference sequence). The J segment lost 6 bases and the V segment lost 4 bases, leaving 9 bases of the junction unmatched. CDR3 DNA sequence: TGTGCCAGCAGCCGAGAGACAGGGGACGGGGATACGCAGTATTTT. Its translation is CASSRETGDGDTQYF.

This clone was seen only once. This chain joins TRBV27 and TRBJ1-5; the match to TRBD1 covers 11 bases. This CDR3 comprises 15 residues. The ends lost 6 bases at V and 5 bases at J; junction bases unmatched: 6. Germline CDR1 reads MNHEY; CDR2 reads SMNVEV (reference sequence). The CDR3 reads CASRVRGQGDQPQHF. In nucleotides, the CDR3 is TGTGCCAGCAGAGTTAGGGGACAGGGGGATCAGCCCCAGCATTTT.

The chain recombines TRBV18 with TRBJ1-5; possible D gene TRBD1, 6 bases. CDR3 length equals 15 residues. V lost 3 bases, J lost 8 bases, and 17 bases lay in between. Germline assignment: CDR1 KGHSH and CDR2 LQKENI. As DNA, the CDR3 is TGTGCCAGCTCACCGCTCGCAGGGGCCCGGGAGCCCCAGCATTTT. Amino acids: CASSPLAGAREPQHF.

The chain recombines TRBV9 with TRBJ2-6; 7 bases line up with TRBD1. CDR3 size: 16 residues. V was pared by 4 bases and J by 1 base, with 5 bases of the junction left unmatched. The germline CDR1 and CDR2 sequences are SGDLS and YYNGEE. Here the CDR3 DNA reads TGTGCCAGCAGCCTCGACAGGGATTCTGGGGCCAACGTCCTGACTTTC. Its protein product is CASSLDRDSGANVLTF. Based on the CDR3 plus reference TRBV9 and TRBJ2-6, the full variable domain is DSGVTQTPKHLITATGQRVTLRCSPRSGDLSVYWYQQSLDQGLQFLIQYYNGEERAKGNILERFSAQQFPDLHSELNLSSLELGDSALYFCASSLDRDSGANVLTFGAGSRLTVL.

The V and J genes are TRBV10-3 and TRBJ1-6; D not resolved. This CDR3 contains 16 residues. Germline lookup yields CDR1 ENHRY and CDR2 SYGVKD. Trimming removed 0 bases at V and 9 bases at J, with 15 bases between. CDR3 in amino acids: CAISESRVSYGSPLHF. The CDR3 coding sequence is TGTGCCATCAGTGAGTCTAGAGTTTCTTACGGTTCACCCCTCCACTTT.

As DNA, the CDR3 is TGTGCCAGCTCACCATTCAAGACTAGCGGGTCCTACAATGAGCAGTTCTTC. Protein product: CASSPFKTSGSYNEQFF. This sequence joins TRBV18 and TRBJ2-1; 10 bases agree with TRBD2. Losses at the gene ends were 2 bases for V and 1 base for J; bases not matched to a gene: 5. From germline, CDR1 is KGHSH and CDR2 LQKENI. CDR3 size: 17 residues.

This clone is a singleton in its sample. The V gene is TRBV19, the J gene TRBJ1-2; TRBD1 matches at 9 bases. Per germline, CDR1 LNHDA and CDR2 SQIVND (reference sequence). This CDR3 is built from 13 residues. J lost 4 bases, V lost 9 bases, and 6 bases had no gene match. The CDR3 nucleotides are TGTGCCAGCAGTGGGACAGGGACCTATGGCTACACCTTC. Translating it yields CASSGTGTYGYTF.

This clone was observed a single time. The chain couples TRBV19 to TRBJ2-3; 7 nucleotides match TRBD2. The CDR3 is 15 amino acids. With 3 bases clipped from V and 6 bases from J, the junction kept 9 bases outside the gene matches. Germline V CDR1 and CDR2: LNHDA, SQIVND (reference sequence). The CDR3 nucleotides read TGTGCCAGTAGTATTCAGCGGGAAGCGGATGATACGCAGTATTTT. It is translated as CASSIQREADDTQYF.

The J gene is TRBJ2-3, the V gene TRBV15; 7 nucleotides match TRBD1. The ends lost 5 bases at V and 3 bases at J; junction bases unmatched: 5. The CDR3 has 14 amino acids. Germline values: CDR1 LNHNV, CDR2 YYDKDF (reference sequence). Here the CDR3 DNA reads TGTGCCACCAGCTCCCGGACAGGAACAGATACGCAGTATTTT. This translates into CATSSRTGTDTQYF.

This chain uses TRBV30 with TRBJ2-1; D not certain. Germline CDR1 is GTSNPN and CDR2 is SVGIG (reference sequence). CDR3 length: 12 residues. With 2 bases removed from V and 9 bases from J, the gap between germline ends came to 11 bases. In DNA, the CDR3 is TGTGCCTGGAGTATATTAGTGGCTGAGCAGTTCTTC. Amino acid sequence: CAWSILVAEQFF. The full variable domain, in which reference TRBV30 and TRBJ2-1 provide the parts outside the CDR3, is SQTIHQWPATLVQPVGSPLSLECTVEGTSNPNLYWYRQAAGRGLQLLFYSVGIGQISSEVPQNLSASRPQDRQFILSSKKLLLSDSGFYLCAWSILVAEQFFGPGTRLTVL.

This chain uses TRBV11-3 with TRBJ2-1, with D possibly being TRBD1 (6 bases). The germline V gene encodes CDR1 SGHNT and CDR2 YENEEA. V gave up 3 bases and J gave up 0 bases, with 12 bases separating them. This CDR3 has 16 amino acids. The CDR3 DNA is TGTGCCAGCAGCTTGAGGGGGATAAGCTCCTACAATGAGCAGTTCTTC. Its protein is CASSLRGISSYNEQFF.

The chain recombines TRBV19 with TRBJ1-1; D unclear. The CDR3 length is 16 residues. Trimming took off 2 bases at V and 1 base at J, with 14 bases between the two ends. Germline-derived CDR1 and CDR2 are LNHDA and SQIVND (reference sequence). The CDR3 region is CASSIRVGRGNTEAFF. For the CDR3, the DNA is TGTGCCAGTAGTATAAGGGTAGGGAGAGGGAACACTGAAGCTTTCTTT.

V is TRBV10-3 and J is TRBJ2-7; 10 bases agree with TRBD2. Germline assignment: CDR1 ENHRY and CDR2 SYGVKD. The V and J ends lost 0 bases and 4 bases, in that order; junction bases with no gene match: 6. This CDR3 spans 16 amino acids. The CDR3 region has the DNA TGTGCCATCAGTGAGTCTGAGGGACTAGCGAGGTACGAGCAGTACTTC. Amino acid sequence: CAISESEGLARYEQYF.